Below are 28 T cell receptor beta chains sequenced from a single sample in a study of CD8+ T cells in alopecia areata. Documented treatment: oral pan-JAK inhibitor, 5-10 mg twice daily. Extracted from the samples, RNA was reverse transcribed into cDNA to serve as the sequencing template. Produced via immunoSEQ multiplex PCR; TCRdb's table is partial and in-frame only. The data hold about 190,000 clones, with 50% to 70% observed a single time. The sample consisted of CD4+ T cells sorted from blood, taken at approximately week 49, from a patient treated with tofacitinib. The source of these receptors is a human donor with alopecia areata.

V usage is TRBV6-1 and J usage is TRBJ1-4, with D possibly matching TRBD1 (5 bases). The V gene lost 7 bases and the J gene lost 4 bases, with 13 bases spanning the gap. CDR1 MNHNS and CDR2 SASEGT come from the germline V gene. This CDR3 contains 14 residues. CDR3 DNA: TGTGCCAGCAATCCGGGACGGCGTAATGAAAAACTGTTTTTT. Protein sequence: CASNPGRRNEKLFF.

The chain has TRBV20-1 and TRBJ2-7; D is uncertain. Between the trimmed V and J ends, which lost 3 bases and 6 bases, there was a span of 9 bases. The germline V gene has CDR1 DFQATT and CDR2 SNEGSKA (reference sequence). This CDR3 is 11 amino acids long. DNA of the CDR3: TGCAGTGCTAGGTTTGGCCGCGAGCAGTACTTC. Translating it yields CSARFGREQYF.

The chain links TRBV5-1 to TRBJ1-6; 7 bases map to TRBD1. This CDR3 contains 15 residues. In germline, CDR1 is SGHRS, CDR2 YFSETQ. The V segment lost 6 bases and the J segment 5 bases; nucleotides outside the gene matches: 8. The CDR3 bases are TGCGCCAGCACCCGTAATACAGGGGATAATTCACCCCTCCACTTT. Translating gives CASTRNTGDNSPLHF.

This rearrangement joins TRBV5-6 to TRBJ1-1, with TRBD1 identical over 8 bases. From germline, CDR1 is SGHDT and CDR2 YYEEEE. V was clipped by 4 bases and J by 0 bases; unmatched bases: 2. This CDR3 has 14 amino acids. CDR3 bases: TGTGCCAGCAGCATGGACAGGGTGAACACTGAAGCTTTCTTT. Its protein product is CASSMDRVNTEAFF.

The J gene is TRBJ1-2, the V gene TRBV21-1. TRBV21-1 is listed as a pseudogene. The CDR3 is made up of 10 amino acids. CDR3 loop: CASSKIGYTF. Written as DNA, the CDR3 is TGTGCCAGCAGCAAAATTGGCTACACCTTC.

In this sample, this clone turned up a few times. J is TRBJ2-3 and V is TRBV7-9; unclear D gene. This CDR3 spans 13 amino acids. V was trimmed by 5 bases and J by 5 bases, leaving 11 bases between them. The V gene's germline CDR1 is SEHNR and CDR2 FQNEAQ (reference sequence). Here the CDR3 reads CASSPFHGDTQYF. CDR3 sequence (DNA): TGTGCCAGCAGCCCGTTTCATGGAGATACGCAGTATTTT.

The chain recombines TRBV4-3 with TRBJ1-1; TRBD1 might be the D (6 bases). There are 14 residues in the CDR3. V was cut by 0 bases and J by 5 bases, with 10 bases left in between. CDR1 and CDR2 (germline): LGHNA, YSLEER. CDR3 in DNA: TGCGCCAGCAGCCAAGAGAACCAGGGGACTGAAGCTTTCTTT. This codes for CASSQENQGTEAFF.

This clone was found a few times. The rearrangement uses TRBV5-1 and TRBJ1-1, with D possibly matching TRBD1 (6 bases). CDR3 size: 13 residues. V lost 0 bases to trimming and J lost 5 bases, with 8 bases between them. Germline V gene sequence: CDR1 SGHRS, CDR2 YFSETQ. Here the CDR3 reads CASSLVRGTEAFF. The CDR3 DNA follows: TGCGCCAGCAGCTTGGTCAGGGGAACTGAAGCTTTCTTT.

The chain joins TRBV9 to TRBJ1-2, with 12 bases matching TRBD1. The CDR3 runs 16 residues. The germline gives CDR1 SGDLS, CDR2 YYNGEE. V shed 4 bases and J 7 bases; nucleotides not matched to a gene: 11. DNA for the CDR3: TGTGCCAGCAGCCGAACCCTTGGGACAGGGGGCTCTGGCTACACCTTC. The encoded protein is CASSRTLGTGGSGYTF.

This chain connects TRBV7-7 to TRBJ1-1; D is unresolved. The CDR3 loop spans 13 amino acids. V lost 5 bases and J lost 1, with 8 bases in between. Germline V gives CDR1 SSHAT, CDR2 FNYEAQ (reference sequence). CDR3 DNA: TGTGCCAGCAGCCTGGACCGGAACACTGAAGCTTTCTTT. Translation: CASSLDRNTEAFF.

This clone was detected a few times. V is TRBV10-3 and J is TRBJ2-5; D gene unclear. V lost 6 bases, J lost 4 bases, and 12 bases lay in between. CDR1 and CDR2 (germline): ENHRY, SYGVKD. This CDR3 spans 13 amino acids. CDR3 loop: CAISGKIAETQYF. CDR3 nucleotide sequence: TGTGCCATCAGCGGAAAAATAGCAGAGACCCAGTACTTC.

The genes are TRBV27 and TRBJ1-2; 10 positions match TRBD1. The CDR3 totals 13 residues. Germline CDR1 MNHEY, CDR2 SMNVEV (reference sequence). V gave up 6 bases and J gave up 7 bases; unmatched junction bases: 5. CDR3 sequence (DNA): TGTGCCAGCAGCTTAGGGACAGGGGTTGGCTACACCTTC. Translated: CASSLGTGVGYTF.

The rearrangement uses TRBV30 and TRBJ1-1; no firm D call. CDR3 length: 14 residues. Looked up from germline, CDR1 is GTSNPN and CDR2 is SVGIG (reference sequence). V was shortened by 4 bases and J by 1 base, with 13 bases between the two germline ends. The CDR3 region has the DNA TGTGCCTGGACTGATGGGCTTCGGAACACTGAAGCTTTCTTT. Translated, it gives CAWTDGLRNTEAFF.

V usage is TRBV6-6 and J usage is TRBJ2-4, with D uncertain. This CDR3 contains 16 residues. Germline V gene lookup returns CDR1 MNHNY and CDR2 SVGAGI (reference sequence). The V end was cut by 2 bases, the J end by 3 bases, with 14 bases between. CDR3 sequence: CASSYMSSSVKNIQYF. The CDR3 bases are TGTGCCAGCAGTTACATGTCCAGCTCTGTCAAAAACATTCAGTACTTC.

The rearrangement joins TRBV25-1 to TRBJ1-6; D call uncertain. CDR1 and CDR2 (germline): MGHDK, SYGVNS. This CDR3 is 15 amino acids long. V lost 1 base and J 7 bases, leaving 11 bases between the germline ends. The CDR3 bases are TGTGCCAGCAGTGAATTCACGGGTCGGAATTCACCCCTCCACTTT. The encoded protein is CASSEFTGRNSPLHF. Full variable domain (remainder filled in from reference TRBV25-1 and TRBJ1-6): EADIYQTPRYLVIGTGKKITLECSQTMGHDKMYWYQQDPGMELHLIHYSYGVNSTEKGDLSSESTVSRIRTEHFPLTLESARPSHTSQYLCASSEFTGRNSPLHFGNGTRLTVT.

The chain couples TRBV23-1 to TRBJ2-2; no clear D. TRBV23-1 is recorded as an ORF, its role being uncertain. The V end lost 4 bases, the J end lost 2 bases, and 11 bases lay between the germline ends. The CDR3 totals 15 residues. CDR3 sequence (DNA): TGCGCCAGCAGTCCCCGTACAGCTAACACCGGGGAGCTGTTTTTT. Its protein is CASSPRTANTGELFF.

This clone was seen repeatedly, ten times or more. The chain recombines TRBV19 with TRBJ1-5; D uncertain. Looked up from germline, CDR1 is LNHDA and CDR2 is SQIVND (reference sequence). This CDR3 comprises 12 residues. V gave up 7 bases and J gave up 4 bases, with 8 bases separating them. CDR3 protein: CASTAGNQPQHF. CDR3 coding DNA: TGTGCCAGTACCGCGGGGAATCAGCCCCAGCATTTT.

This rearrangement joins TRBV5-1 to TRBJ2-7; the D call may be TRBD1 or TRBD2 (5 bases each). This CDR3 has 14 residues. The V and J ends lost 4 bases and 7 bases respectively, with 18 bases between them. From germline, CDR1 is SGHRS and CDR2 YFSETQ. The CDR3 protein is CASSPGQAVWEQYF. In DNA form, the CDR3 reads TGCGCCAGCAGCCCCGGACAAGCGGTTTGGGAGCAGTACTTC.

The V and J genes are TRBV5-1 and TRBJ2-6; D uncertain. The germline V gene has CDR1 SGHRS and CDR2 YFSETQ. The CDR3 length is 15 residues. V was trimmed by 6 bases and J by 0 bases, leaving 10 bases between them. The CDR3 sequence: CASTALLSGANVLTF. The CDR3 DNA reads TGCGCCAGCACTGCGTTACTCTCTGGGGCCAACGTCCTGACTTTC.

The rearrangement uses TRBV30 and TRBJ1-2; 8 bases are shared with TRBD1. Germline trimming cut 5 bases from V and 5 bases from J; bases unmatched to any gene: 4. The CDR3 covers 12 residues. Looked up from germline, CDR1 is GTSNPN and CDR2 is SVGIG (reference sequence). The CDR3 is CAWSQGAYGYTF. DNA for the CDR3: TGTGCCTGGTCCCAGGGGGCGTATGGCTACACCTTC.

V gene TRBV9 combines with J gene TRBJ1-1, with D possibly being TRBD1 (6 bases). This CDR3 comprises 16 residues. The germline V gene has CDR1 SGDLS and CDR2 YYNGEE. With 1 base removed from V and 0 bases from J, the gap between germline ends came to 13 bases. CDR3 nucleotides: TGTGCCAGCAGCGTAAGGGGCGACAGGTTGAACACTGAAGCTTTCTTT. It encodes CASSVRGDRLNTEAFF.

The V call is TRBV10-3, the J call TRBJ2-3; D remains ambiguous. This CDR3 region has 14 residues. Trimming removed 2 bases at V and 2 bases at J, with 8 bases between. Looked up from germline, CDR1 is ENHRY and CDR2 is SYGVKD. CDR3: CAISEGILTDTQYF. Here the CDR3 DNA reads TGTGCCATCAGTGAGGGAATTCTCACAGATACGCAGTATTTT.

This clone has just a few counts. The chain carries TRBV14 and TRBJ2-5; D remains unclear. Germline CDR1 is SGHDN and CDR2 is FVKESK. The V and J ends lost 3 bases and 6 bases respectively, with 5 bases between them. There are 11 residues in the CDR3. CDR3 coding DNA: TGTGCCAGCAGCCAGTCACAGACCCAGTACTTC. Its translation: CASSQSQTQYF.

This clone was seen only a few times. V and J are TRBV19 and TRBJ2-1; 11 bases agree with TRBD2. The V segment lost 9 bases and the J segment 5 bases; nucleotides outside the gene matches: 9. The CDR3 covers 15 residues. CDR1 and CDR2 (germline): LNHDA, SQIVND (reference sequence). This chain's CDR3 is CASLGLAGTNNEQFF. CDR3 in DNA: TGTGCCAGCCTTGGACTAGCGGGTACCAACAATGAGCAGTTCTTC.

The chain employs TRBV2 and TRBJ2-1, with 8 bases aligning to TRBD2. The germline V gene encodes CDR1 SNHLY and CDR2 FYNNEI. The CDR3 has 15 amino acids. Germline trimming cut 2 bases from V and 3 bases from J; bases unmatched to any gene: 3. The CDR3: CASSEWSGGYNEQFF. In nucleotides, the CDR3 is TGTGCCAGCAGTGAATGGAGCGGGGGCTACAATGAGCAGTTCTTC. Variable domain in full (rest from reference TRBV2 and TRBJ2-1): EPEVTQTPSHQVTQMGQEVILRCVPISNHLYFYWYRQILGQKVEFLVSFYNNEISEKSEIFDDQFSVERPDGSNFTLKIRSTKLEDSAMYFCASSEWSGGYNEQFFGPGTRLTVL.

DNA for the CDR3: TGTGCCAGCAGCCAAGATCTCATCCAGGAGCAGTTCTTC. It is translated as CASSQDLIQEQFF. This rearrangement joins TRBV14 to TRBJ2-1; no clear D. The CDR3 covers 13 residues. Trimming took off 0 bases at V and 10 bases at J, with 10 bases between the two ends. Germline CDR1 is SGHDN and CDR2 is FVKESK.

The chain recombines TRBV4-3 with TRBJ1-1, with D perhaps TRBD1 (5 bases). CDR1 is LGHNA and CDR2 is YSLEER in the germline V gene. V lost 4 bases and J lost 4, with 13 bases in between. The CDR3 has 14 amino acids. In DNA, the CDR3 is TGCGCCAGCAGCCCACAATTGGGGACCACTGAAGCTTTCTTT. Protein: CASSPQLGTTEAFF.

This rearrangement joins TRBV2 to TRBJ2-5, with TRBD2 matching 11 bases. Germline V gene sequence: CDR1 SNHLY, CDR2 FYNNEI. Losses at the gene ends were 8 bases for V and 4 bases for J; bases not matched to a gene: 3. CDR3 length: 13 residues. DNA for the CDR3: TGTGCCAGCTCTACTAGCGGGGGAGAGACCCAGTACTTC. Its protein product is CASSTSGGETQYF.